Each of the 23 T cell receptor beta chains below was sequenced from the same sample in a study of blood T cell repertoires in COVID-19. Profiling relied on immunoSEQ multiplex PCR, and the TCRdb table lists in-frame clones only, not all of them. In the table there are about 72,000 clones, around nine tenths of which are singletons. Input material: peripheral blood. Source of these receptors: an older woman with acute or convalescent COVID-19.

J is TRBJ2-7 and V is TRBV19; 10 nucleotides align to TRBD1. The CDR3 covers 14 residues. Germline loops: CDR1 LNHDA, CDR2 SQIVND (reference sequence). Germline trimming cut 4 bases from V and 2 bases from J; bases unmatched to any gene: 2. CDR3 sequence (DNA): TGTGCCAGTAGTAGCGGGACAGGGGCCTACGAGCAGTACTTC. Protein: CASSSGTGAYEQYF.

The chain couples TRBV7-9 to TRBJ1-1, with 10 bases matching TRBD1. J lost 8 bases, V lost 4 bases, and 7 bases had no gene match. CDR3 length: 14 residues. Germline lookup yields CDR1 SEHNR and CDR2 FQNEAQ (reference sequence). In DNA form, the CDR3 reads TGTGCCAGCAGCTACGGACAGGGGGGAGGAGAAGCTTTCTTT. This gives the protein CASSYGQGGGEAFF. Looking up the rest from reference TRBV7-9 and TRBJ1-1 gives the full variable domain: DTGVSQNPRHKITKRGQNVTFRCDPISEHNRLYWYRQTLGQGPEFLTYFQNEAQLEKSRLLSDRFSAERPKGSFSTLEIQRTEQGDSAMYLCASSYGQGGGEAFFGQGTRLTVV.

The chain uses TRBV21-1 and TRBJ1-5. TRBV21-1 is termed a pseudogene. The CDR3 is 12 amino acids. The CDR3 region is CASSNFCQPQHF. The CDR3 DNA sequence: TGTGCCAGCAGCAATTTCTGTCAGCCCCAGCATTTT.

The CDR3 DNA reads TGTGCCAGCAGTGACGGGACATATGGGTTGGATGGCTACACCTTC. Residues: CASSDGTYGLDGYTF. The chain has TRBV6-6 and TRBJ1-2; weak D call: TRBD1 (6 bases). The CDR3 totals 15 residues. Germline lookup yields CDR1 MNHNY and CDR2 SVGAGI (reference sequence). Trimming left V 5 bases short and J 6 bases short, with 19 bases between.

The chain uses TRBV7-9 and TRBJ1-5, with TRBD1 matching over 9 bases. Germline trimming cut 5 bases from V and 4 bases from J; bases unmatched to any gene: 3. This CDR3 spans 14 amino acids. Germline CDR1 reads SEHNR; CDR2 reads FQNEAQ (reference sequence). The DNA for the CDR3 is TGTGCCAGCAGCAAGGACAGGGGAAATCAGCCCCAGCATTTT. Protein product: CASSKDRGNQPQHF.

This clone was counted a single time. The gene calls are TRBV7-2 and TRBJ2-3; possible D gene TRBD2, 7 bases. Germline lookup yields CDR1 SGHTA and CDR2 FQGNSA. The V end lost 5 bases, the J end lost 5 bases, and 17 bases lay between the germline ends. This CDR3 comprises 15 residues. CDR3 nucleotides: TGTGCCAGCAGCCCCCCCGGGGGGCTTGGAGATACGCAGTATTTT. Encoded protein: CASSPPGGLGDTQYF.

The V call is TRBV7-2, the J call TRBJ2-1; no clear D. Germline loops: CDR1 SGHTA, CDR2 FQGNSA. The length of the CDR3 is 13 residues. The V gene lost 4 bases and the J gene lost 6 bases, with 10 bases spanning the gap. The CDR3 protein is CASSSRFPNEQFF. The CDR3 DNA reads TGTGCCAGCAGCTCGAGATTCCCCAATGAGCAGTTCTTC.

This clone was observed once. The chain uses TRBV7-3 and TRBJ2-7; the match to TRBD1 covers 7 bases. The CDR3 has 17 amino acids. Germline-derived CDR1 and CDR2 are SGHTA and FQGTGA. V lost 6 bases and J lost 0; bases outside the gene matches: 14. For the CDR3, the DNA is TGTGCCAGCAGTCGGGACAGCGACCATTGGAGCTCCTACGAGCAGTACTTC. This translates into CASSRDSDHWSSYEQYF.

V usage is TRBV5-1 and J usage is TRBJ1-1; TRBD1 aligns across 9 bases. With 4 bases clipped from V and 5 bases from J, the junction kept 6 bases outside the gene matches. The CDR3 has 14 residues. CDR1 is SGHRS, CDR2 YFSETQ, per germline. The CDR3 here is CASSKDRGGTEAFF. The CDR3 bases are TGCGCCAGCAGCAAGGACAGGGGTGGTACTGAAGCTTTCTTT.

This chain joins TRBV5-1 and TRBJ2-2; D is perhaps TRBD1 (6 bases). V was trimmed by 4 bases and J by 3 bases, leaving 16 bases between them. The CDR3 sequence is 16 residues long. Germline lookup yields CDR1 SGHRS and CDR2 YFSETQ. The CDR3 region has the DNA TGCGCCAGCAGCCCAGGGGTGGGAGTGGACACCGGGGAGCTGTTTTTT. Translation: CASSPGVGVDTGELFF.

The chain is built from TRBV2 and TRBJ1-4; tentatively, D is TRBD1 (5 bases). In germline, CDR1 is SNHLY, CDR2 FYNNEI. Trimming took 5 bases from V and 8 from J, leaving 12 bases between them. The CDR3 runs to 13 residues. The DNA for the CDR3 is TGTGCCAGCAGTCCCAGGGTGGGGGAAAAACTGTTTTTT. Its translation: CASSPRVGEKLFF.

The J gene is TRBJ2-3, the V gene TRBV7-2; D is unresolved. V lost 6 bases, J lost 5 bases, and 9 bases lay in between. CDR3 length: 12 amino acids. CDR1 is SGHTA, CDR2 FQGNSA, per germline. The CDR3 bases are TGTGCCAGCAGTTCGAGTAGAGATACGCAGTATTTT. Its translation: CASSSSRDTQYF.

This clone was seen a single time. The genes are TRBV5-6 and TRBJ2-1; no firm D call. Per germline, CDR1 SGHDT and CDR2 YYEEEE. CDR3 length: 13 residues. Trimming stripped 5 bases from V and 1 base from J, with 7 bases between. This CDR3 reads CASSSLSYNEQFF. The CDR3 nucleotides are TGTGCCAGCAGTTCACTTTCCTACAATGAGCAGTTCTTC.

The rearrangement links TRBV7-8 to TRBJ1-3; D gene uncertain. Germline V gene data show CDR1 as SGHVS and CDR2 as FQNEAQ. The CDR3 has 12 residues. V lost 5 bases and J lost 2, with 4 bases in between. CDR3 bases: TGTGCCAGCAGCCCCACTGGAAACACCATATATTTT. It is translated as CASSPTGNTIYF.

This clone was seen many times. The rearrangement links TRBV7-8 to TRBJ1-1; D might be TRBD1 (5 bases). The CDR3 has 15 amino acids. CDR1 and CDR2 (germline): SGHVS, FQNEAQ. V lost 5 bases, J lost 0 bases, and 13 bases lay in between. The CDR3 DNA reads as TGTGCCAGCAGCCCCCTTCGGGGGGTGAACACTGAAGCTTTCTTT. Translation: CASSPLRGVNTEAFF.

J is TRBJ2-1 and V is TRBV3-1 (or the pseudogene TRBV3-2); tentatively, D is TRBD1 (6 bases). From germline, CDR1 is LGHDT and CDR2 YNNKEL (reference sequence). The CDR3 is 15 amino acids. The V end lost 3 bases, the J end lost 4 bases, and 13 bases lay between the germline ends. CDR3 sequence: CASSHPGTTYNEQFF. The CDR3 bases are TGTGCCAGCAGCCACCCCGGGACAACTTACAATGAGCAGTTCTTC.

The chain is built from TRBV9 and TRBJ2-7; TRBD1 agrees at 7 bases. Germline V gene data show CDR1 as SGDLS and CDR2 as YYNGEE. The CDR3 spans 16 residues. J was trimmed by 1 base and V by 4 bases; bases with no gene match: 11. This CDR3 reads CASSPTGTELSYEQYF. CDR3 nucleotides: TGTGCCAGCAGCCCGACCGGGACAGAATTGTCCTACGAGCAGTACTTC.

This chain's CDR3 is CASSGRKELAGVRETQYF. CDR3 DNA: TGTGCCAGCAGCGGGAGAAAGGAACTAGCGGGGGTAAGAGAGACCCAGTACTTC. This chain connects TRBV4-2 to TRBJ2-5; TRBD2 matches at 11 bases. V lost 5 bases and J lost 4; bases outside the gene matches: 15. In germline, CDR1 is LGHNA, CDR2 YNFKEQ. This CDR3 is 18 amino acids long.

The rearrangement uses TRBV6-5 and TRBJ2-7; 10 bases match TRBD1. Germline values: CDR1 MNHEY, CDR2 SVGAGI. This CDR3 is 13 amino acids long. The V gene end was trimmed by 6 bases and the J gene end by 6 bases; junction bases not matched to a gene: 5. The CDR3 bases are TGTGCCAGCAGCCGGGACAGGGGCACCGAGCAGTACTTC. Amino acids: CASSRDRGTEQYF.

The chain is built from TRBV2 and TRBJ1-5; a possible D gene is TRBD1 (5 bases). V lost 6 bases to trimming and J lost 5 bases, with 11 bases between them. CDR1 is SNHLY, CDR2 FYNNEI, per germline. The CDR3 consists of 13 residues. Here the CDR3 DNA reads TGTGCCAGCAGGCGGGGGGGGTATCAGCCCCAGCATTTT. It encodes CASRRGGYQPQHF.

This clone came up a few times. The V and J genes are TRBV24-1 and TRBJ1-2; D may be TRBD1 (5 bases). The CDR3 totals 16 residues. Per germline, CDR1 KGHDR and CDR2 SFDVKD. Trimming left V 0 bases short and J 5 bases short, with 15 bases between. CDR3: CATSDLQTESFYGYTF. The CDR3 nucleotides read TGTGCCACCAGTGATTTGCAGACAGAAAGCTTTTATGGCTACACCTTC.

The chain uses TRBV12-3 or TRBV12-4 and TRBJ1-1; TRBD1 aligns across 8 bases. The CDR3 is 13 residues long. Losses at the gene ends were 6 bases for V and 4 bases for J; bases not matched to a gene: 4. Here the CDR3 DNA reads TGTGCCAGCAGGCAGGGGGCAGGCACTGAAGCTTTCTTT. Encoded protein: CASRQGAGTEAFF.

This chain links TRBV19 with TRBJ1-1; 9 bases are a match to TRBD1. The CDR3 consists of 15 residues. From germline, CDR1 is LNHDA and CDR2 SQIVND (reference sequence). The V gene end was trimmed by 5 bases and the J gene end by 6 bases; junction bases not matched to a gene: 10. The CDR3 here is CASSVKTGGRAEAFF. CDR3 nucleotides: TGTGCCAGTAGTGTGAAGACAGGGGGAAGGGCTGAAGCTTTCTTT.